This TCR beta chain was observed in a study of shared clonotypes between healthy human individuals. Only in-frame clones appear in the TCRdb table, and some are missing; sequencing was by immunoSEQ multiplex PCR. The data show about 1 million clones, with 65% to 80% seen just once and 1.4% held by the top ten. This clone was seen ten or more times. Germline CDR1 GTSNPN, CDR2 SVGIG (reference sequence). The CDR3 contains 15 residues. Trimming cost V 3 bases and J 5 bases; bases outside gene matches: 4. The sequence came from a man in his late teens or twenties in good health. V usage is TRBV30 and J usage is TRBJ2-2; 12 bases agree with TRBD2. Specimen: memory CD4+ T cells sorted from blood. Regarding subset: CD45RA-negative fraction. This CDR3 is CAWRPSGRATGELFF. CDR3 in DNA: TGTGCCTGGAGACCTAGCGGGAGGGCAACCGGGGAGCTGTTTTTT.